This T cell receptor beta chain stems from a study of blood T cell repertoires in COVID-19. Across the study: Sites across the United States, Italy and Spain contributed samples from acute and convalescent COVID-19. Nucleic acid was either cDNA or gDNA, and it came from T cells, B-cell-depleted T cells, or PBMCs.

TCRdb's table, derived via immunoSEQ multiplex PCR, lists solely in-frame clones and lacks some. The data hold over 200,000 clones, with 75% to 90% observed a single time. CDR3 length: 12 residues. The V gene end was trimmed by 7 bases and the J gene end by 4 bases; junction bases not matched to a gene: 3. This clonotype originated in a woman between 35 and 50 years old with acute or convalescent COVID-19. Sequencing was performed on peripheral blood. The genes are TRBV12-3 or TRBV12-4 and TRBJ1-1; 7 nucleotides line up with TRBD1. The CDR3 nucleotides read TGTGCCAGCACACAGGGGACCACTGAAGCTTTCTTT. Residues: CASTQGTTEAFF.